This TCR beta chain originates from a study of metastatic and nonmetastatic thyroid tumors. Study background: Repertoire comparisons spanned blood and tumor or nodule tissue from malignant and benign thyroid patients.

As originally analysed: CDR3 was compared across clinicopathological groups, and the resulting differences were used to build a distant-metastasis classifier for papillary thyroid cancer. TCRdb called clones again from the PCR reads with MiXCR. TCRdb's processing, not the authors' own work, is the source of the V and J calls. This table has tens of thousands of clones, approximately 19% appearing once. V dropped 1 base and J dropped 0; count of bases not matched to a gene: 2. The CDR3 has 16 residues. Germline CDR1 and CDR2: MNHNS and SASEGT. Notes on the study in general: Malignant tumors reportedly showed significantly higher TCR beta diversity than benign nodules in both blood and tumor.

All patients were untreated before thyroid surgery. With respect to this clone: As yet, its antigen is unknown.

The sequencing input was blood. This clonotype originated in a female donor with papillary thyroid cancer or a benign thyroid nodule (not recorded which). Some clones in this sample may be carry-over from other donors' samples. The V gene is TRBV6-1, the J gene TRBJ1-1; 10 positions agree with TRBD1. CDR3 nucleotide sequence: TGTGCCAGCAGTGAAGAGGGACAGGGGTTGAACACTGAAGCTTTCTTT. It yields the protein CASSEEGQGLNTEAFF.